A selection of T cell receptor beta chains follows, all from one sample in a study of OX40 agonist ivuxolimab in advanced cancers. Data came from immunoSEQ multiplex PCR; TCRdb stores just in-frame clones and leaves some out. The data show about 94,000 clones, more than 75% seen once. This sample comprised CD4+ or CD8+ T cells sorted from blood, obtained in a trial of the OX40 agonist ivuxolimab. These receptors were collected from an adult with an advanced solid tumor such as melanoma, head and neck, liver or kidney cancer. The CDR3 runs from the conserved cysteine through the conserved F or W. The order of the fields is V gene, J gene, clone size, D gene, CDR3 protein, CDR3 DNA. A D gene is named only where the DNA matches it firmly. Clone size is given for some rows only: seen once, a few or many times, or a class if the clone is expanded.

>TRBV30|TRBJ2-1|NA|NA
CAWSGGTDNEQFF
TGTGCCTGGAGTGGTGGCACTGACAATGAGCAGTTCTTC
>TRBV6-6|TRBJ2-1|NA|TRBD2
CASRREDGYYNEQFF
TGTGCCAGCCGACGGGAGGACGGGTACTACAATGAGCAGTTCTTC
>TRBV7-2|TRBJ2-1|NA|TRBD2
CASLTSGAYNEQFF
TGTGCCAGCCTAACTAGCGGGGCCTACAATGAGCAGTTCTTC
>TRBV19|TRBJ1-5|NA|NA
CASSSRQVNQPQHF
TGTGCCAGTAGTTCTCGACAGGTTAATCAGCCCCAGCATTTT
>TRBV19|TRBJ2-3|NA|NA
CASSREGFTDTQYF
TGTGCCAGTAGTCGTGAGGGATTCACAGATACGCAGTATTTT
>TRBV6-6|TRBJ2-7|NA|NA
CASSYDKVPSYEQYF
TGTGCCAGCAGTTACGACAAGGTTCCGTCCTACGAGCAGTACTTC
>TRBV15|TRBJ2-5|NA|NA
CATSRSTGQETQYF
TGTGCCACCAGCAGATCGACAGGCCAAGAGACCCAGTACTTC
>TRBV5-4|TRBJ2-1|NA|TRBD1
CASSLPDRGVEQFF
TGTGCCAGCAGCTTGCCCGACAGGGGCGTTGAGCAGTTCTTC
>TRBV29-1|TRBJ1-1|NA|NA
CSVKQHRAGDTEAFF
TGCAGCGTAAAGCAACACAGGGCCGGGGACACTGAAGCTTTCTTT
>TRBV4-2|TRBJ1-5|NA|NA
CASSQRASNQPQHF
TGTGCCAGCAGCCAACGGGCTTCCAATCAGCCCCAGCATTTT
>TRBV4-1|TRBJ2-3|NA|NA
CASSQLPGQFSTDTQYF
TGCGCCAGCAGCCAACTTCCTGGACAGTTTAGCACAGATACGCAGTATTTT
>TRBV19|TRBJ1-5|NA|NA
CASSILADSNQPQHF
TGTGCCAGTAGTATACTGGCAGATAGCAATCAGCCCCAGCATTTT
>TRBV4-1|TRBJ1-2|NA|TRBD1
CASSQEVTRGPYGYTF
TGCGCCAGCAGCCAAGAAGTTACGAGGGGGCCCTATGGCTACACCTTC
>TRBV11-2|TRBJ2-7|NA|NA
CASSLDRWGGPPPYEQYF
TGTGCCAGCAGCTTAGACCGGTGGGGGGGCCCGCCCCCCTACGAGCAGTACTTC
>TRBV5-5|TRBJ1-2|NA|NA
CASSSMATPSASF
TGTGCCAGCAGCTCCATGGCCACTCCCTCAGCCTCCTTC
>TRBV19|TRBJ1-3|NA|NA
CASLGSGNTIYF
TGTGCCAGCCTTGGGTCTGGAAACACCATATATTTT
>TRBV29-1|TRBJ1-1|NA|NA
CSVKRGNTEAFF
TGCAGCGTTAAAAGGGGGAACACTGAAGCTTTCTTT
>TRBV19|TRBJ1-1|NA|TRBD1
CASSKLGQENTEAFF
TGTGCCAGTAGTAAGTTGGGACAGGAGAACACTGAAGCTTTCTTT
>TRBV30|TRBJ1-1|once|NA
CAWSLRAEAFF
TGTGCCTGGAGTCTTAGGGCTGAAGCTTTCTTT
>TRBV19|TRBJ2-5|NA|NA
CASSIDRGRGETQYF
TGTGCCAGTAGTATAGACAGGGGACGTGGGGAGACCCAGTACTTC
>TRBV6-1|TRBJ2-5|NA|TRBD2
CASSEVRGGLETQYF
TGTGCCAGCAGTGAAGTACGGGGGGGCCTAGAGACCCAGTACTTC
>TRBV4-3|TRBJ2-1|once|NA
CASSQETGNEQFF
TGCGCCAGCAGCCAAGAAACAGGGAATGAGCAGTTCTTC
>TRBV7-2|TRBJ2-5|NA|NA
CASSSGQIQETQYF
TGTGCCAGCAGCTCCGGACAGATCCAAGAGACCCAGTACTTC
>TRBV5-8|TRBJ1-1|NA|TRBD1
CASSFRTGGTRLSGTEAFF
TGTGCCAGCAGCTTCAGAACAGGGGGCACCAGACTAAGTGGGACTGAAGCTTTCTTT
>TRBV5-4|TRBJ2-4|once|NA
CASSLASGNIQYF
TGTGCCAGCAGCTTGGCTAGTGGAAACATTCAGTACTTC
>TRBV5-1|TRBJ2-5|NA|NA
CASSSYSGAQETQYF
TGCGCCAGCAGCTCTTACTCAGGGGCTCAAGAGACCCAGTACTTC
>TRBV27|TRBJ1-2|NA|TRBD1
CASSPMPWTGFLHGYTF
TGTGCCAGCAGTCCGATGCCCTGGACAGGGTTCCTTCATGGCTACACCTTC
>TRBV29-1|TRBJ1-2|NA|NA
CSVVWTVERGYTF
TGCAGCGTGGTCTGGACAGTGGAGAGGGGCTACACCTTC
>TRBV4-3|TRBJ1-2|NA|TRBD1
CASSRTGGASYGYTF
TGCGCCAGCAGCCGCACAGGGGGGGCCTCCTATGGCTACACCTTC
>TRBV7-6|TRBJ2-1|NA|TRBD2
CASSLTRGGGYNEQFF
TGTGCCAGCAGCTTAACCCGCGGGGGGGGTTACAATGAGCAGTTCTTC
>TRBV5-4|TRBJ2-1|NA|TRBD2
CASSTAGRVNEQFF
TGTGCCAGCAGCACAGCGGGACGCGTGAATGAGCAGTTCTTC
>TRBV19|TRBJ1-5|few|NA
CASSIAKQNQPQHF
TGTGCCAGTAGTATCGCTAAACAGAATCAGCCCCAGCATTTT
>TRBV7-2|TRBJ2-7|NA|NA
CASSLGGNSYEQYF
TGTGCCAGCAGCTTAGGGGGAAACTCCTACGAGCAGTACTTC
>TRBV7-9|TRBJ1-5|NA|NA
CASSALNGQPQHF
TGTGCCAGCAGCGCCCTCAACGGTCAGCCCCAGCATTTT
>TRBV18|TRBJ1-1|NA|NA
CASSPYGNTEAFF
TGTGCCAGCTCACCATATGGGAACACTGAAGCTTTCTTT
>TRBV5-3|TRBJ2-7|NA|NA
CARSIPDREQYF
TGTGCCAGAAGCATCCCGGACCGCGAGCAGTACTTC
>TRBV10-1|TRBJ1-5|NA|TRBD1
CASSESGGGQPQHF
TGCGCCAGCAGTGAGTCAGGAGGGGGCCAGCCCCAGCATTTT
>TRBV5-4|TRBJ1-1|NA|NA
CASSLGTANTEAFF
TGTGCCAGCAGCTTGGGCACAGCGAACACTGAAGCTTTCTTT
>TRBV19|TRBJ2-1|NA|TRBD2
CASRIGSSGYNEQFF
TGTGCCAGTAGAATAGGATCTAGCGGTTACAATGAGCAGTTCTTC
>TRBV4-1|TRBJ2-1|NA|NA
CASSQGGLGRNEQFF
TGCGCCAGCAGCCAAGGGGGACTCGGCCGGAATGAGCAGTTCTTC
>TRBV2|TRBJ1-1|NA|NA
CASSGGEGRVTEAFF
TGTGCCAGCAGTGGGGGCGAGGGCCGGGTCACTGAAGCTTTCTTT
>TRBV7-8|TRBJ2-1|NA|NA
CASSWVGNEQFF
TGTGCCAGCAGCTGGGTAGGCAATGAGCAGTTCTTC
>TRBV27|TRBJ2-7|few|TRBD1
CASSRTGREQYF
TGTGCCAGCAGTAGGACAGGGCGGGAGCAGTACTTC
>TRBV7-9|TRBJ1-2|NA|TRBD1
CASSPTGGYGYTF
TGTGCCAGCAGTCCAACAGGGGGGTATGGCTACACCTTC
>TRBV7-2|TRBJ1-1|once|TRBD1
CASSSSPGQAFEAFF
TGTGCCAGCAGCTCCTCCCCGGGACAGGCCTTTGAAGCTTTCTTT